This is a list of T cell receptor beta chains from one sample in a study of blood T cell repertoires in COVID-19. Here immunoSEQ multiplex PCR was the method, and the copy in TCRdb shows in-frame clones only, minus some. The sample shows approximately 210,000 clones, 82% of them seen only once. Sequenced: peripheral blood. The source of these receptors is a woman older than 75 with acute or convalescent COVID-19. Each CDR3 is given without its conserved first and last residue. Clone size is not always given. Where it is, it says once, few, many or a class for expanded clones.

TRBV7-6,NA,TRBJ2-3,ASSLTSGIDTQY
TRBV3-1/TRBV3-2,NA,TRBJ2-7,ASSHYSGTGAYEQY
TRBV19,NA,TRBJ1-2,ASSTRTVNYGYT
TRBV28,NA,TRBJ1-1,ASSSPGTVNTEAF
TRBV29-1,NA,TRBJ1-1,SVKGRGDTEAF
TRBV6-6,NA,TRBJ1-3,ASSQKPQGSAGNTIY
TRBV27,NA,TRBJ1-1,ASSFSGRQNTEAF
TRBV19,once,TRBJ2-7,ASSAGLAGGRYEQY
TRBV28,NA,TRBJ2-2,ASSSPQGRDVPGELF
TRBV2,NA,TRBJ1-4,ASSERVRVTNEKLF
TRBV6-1,NA,TRBJ2-7,ASSEALFAPYEQY